The 3 T cell receptor beta chains presented below share a single source sample, sequenced in a study of control samples from healthy donors and cancer patients. Profiling relied on immunoSEQ multiplex PCR, and the TCRdb table lists in-frame clones only, not all of them. The sample has 150,000 to 200,000 clones. The source material was blood. These receptors originate from a woman aged 30 to 39 in good health.

The CDR3 region is CASSSVGGYEQYF. For the CDR3, the DNA is TGTGCCAGCAGCTCGGTGGGTGGCTACGAGCAGTACTTC. The chain recombines TRBV7-9 with TRBJ2-7; no definite D call. In germline, CDR1 is SEHNR, CDR2 FQNEAQ (reference sequence). Trimming took off 4 bases at V and 3 bases at J, with 10 bases between the two ends. The CDR3 has 13 residues.

This chain uses TRBV29-1 with TRBJ2-7; 7 bases align to TRBD1. The J segment lost 6 bases and the V segment lost 4 bases, leaving 3 bases of the junction unmatched. The CDR3 is 11 residues long. Germline CDR1 SQVTM, CDR2 ANQGSEA. The CDR3 region has the DNA TGCAGCGTTGCAGGGGGTGGCGAGCAGTACTTC. Residues: CSVAGGGEQYF.

This chain links TRBV25-1 with TRBJ2-5; a weak D match, TRBD2 (5 bases). The DNA end is more similar to TRBJ2-7, so the J call may be wrong. The germline V gene has CDR1 MGHDK and CDR2 SYGVNS. The CDR3 is made up of 16 amino acids. CDR3 in DNA: TGTGCCAGCAGTGGGACTGTCACTGCGAGCTCCTACGAGCAGTACTTC. Translating gives CASSGTVTASSYEQYF.